This TCR beta chain originates from a study of CD8 T cells in ankylosing spondylitis. This clonotype occurred many times. The antigen is not known. The CDR3 has 16 amino acids. Per germline, CDR1 SGDLS and CDR2 YYNGEE. J was trimmed by 8 bases and V by 0 bases; bases with no gene match: 8. The study, taken as a whole, reports: One TCR beta motif, made up of seven to nine highly homologous variants, appeared characteristic of ankylosing spondylitis blood. As for the disease-linked clones, they showed a CD8+ phenotype and occurred at relatively low frequencies in peripheral blood. Disease-linked clones reportedly showed significant enrichment in matched ankylosing spondylitis synovial fluid.

A quantitative 5'-RACE method, one with molecular barcodes, was used to make TCR beta libraries. TCRdb passed the 5' RACE reads through MiXCR, listing each CDR3 protein once. Of approximately 38,000 distinct CDR3 sequences in the sample, less than 3.5% are singletons; the top ten hold approximately 4.2%. The V and J genes are TRBV9 and TRBJ2-1; 10 bases line up with TRBD2. The sequencing sample was made of blood, either unsorted or a sorted T cell fraction (not recorded which). The source is a male donor with ankylosing spondylitis or in good health (not recorded which). CDR3 sequence reads: CASSVEGWLAGDEQFF. The DNA of the CDR3 is TGTGCCAGCAGCGTAGAGGGTTGGCTAGCGGGAGATGAGCAGTTCTTC.